This TCR beta chain was documented in a study of OX40 agonist ivuxolimab in advanced cancers. Study results and limitations: Some nonresponders likewise displayed low normalized T-cell clonal expansion. Expanded clones were, on average, more numerous among CD8+ T cells than CD4+. Clones of CD4+ and CD8+ blood T cells grew by week 6 at doses of 0.1 to 3.0 mg/kg.

TCRdb's copy holds only in-frame clones and misses some; the assay was immunoSEQ multiplex PCR. This table has tens of thousands of clones, around four fifths appearing once. Notes on this clone: Its cognate antigen is unknown.

This CDR3 is built from 15 residues. The V gene's germline CDR1 is KGHSH and CDR2 LQKENI. The V end was cut by 2 bases, the J end by 0 bases, with 8 bases between. The clonotype originates from an adult with an advanced solid tumor such as melanoma, head and neck, liver or kidney cancer. The chain is built from TRBV18 and TRBJ2-1; unclear D gene. This specimen was CD4+ or CD8+ T cells sorted from blood, taken in a trial of the OX40 agonist ivuxolimab. CDR3 sequence reads: CASSPSGSSYNEQFF. The CDR3 DNA follows: TGTGCCAGCTCACCATCTGGAAGCTCCTACAATGAGCAGTTCTTC.